This entry describes one T cell receptor beta chain. Its antigen is unidentified. This entry belongs to a study of cytomegalovirus exposure and HLA in healthy donors. Study results and limitations: Association of under 20,000 TCR beta sequences with HLA alleles was found at 0.05 false discovery rate in a later analysis. Presence/absence analyses took donor sequencing depth as roughly uniform. A later analysis reported that several of the most significant clusters appeared to be linked to common viral pathogens, among them Epstein-Barr virus.

This PCR relied on a set of 60 Vbeta primers and 13 Jbeta primers. The method was immunoSEQ multiplex PCR; TCRdb's version includes in-frame clones alone and lacks a portion of them. The listing records approximately 120,000 clones. The CDR3 has 15 amino acids. Trimming took off 2 bases at V and 4 bases at J, with 12 bases between the two ends. Germline V gene sequence: CDR1 MNHEY, CDR2 SVGAGI. This TCR came from a woman aged 55-69 years in good health and CMV-seronegative. The sample comprised PBMCs. The chain employs TRBV6-5 and TRBJ1-3; no reliable D call. For the CDR3, the DNA is TGTGCCAGCAGTTACGGCGGGAGACCCGGAAACACCATATATTTT. It encodes CASSYGGRPGNTIYF.